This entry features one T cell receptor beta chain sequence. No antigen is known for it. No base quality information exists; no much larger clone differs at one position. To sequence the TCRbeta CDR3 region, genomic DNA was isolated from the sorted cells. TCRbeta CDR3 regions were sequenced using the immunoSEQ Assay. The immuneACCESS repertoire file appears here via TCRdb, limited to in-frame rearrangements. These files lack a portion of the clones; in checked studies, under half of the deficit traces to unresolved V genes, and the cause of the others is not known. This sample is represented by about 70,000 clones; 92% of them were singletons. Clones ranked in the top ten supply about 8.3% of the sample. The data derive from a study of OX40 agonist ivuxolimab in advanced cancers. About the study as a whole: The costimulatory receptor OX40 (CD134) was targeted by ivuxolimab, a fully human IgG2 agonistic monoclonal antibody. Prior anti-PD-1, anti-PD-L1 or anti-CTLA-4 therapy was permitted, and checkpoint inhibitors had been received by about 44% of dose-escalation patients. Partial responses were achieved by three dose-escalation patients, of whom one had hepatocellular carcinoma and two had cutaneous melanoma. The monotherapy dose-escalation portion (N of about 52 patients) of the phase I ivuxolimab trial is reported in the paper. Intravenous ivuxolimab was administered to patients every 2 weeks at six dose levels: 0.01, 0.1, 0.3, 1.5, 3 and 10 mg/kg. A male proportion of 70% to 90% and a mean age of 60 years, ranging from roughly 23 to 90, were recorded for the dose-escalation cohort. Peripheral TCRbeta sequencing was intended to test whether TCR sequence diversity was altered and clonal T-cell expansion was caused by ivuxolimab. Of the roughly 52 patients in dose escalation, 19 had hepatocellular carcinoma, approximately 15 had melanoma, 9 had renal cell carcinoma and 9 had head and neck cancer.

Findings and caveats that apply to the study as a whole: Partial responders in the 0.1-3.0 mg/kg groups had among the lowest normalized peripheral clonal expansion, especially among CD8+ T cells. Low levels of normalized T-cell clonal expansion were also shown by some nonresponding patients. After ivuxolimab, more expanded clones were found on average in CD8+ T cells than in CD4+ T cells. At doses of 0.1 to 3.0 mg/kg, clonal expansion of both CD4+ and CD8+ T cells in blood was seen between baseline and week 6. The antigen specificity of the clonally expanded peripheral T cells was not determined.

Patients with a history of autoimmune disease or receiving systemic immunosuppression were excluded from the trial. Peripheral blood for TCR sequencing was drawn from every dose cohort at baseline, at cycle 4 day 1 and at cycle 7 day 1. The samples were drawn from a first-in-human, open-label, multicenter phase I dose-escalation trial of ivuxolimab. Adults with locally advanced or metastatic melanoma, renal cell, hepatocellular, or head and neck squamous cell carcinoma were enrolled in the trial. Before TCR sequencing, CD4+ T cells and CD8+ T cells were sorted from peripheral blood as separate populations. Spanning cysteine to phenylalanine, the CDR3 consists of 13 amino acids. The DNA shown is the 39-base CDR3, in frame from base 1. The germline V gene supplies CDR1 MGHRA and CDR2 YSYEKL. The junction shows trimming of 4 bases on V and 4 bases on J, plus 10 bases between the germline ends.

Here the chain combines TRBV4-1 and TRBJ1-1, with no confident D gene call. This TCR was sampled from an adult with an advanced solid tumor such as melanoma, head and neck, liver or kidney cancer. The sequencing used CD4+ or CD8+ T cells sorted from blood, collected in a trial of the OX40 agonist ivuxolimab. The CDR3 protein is CASSLPGSTEAFF. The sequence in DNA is TGCGCCAGCAGCCTTCCGGGGAGCACTGAAGCTTTCTTT.